The 14 T cell receptor beta chains reported below all come from one sample, sequenced in a study of CD8 T cells in ankylosing spondylitis. One entry per CDR3 protein, called by TCRdb with MiXCR from the 5' RACE reads. This table has 300,000 to 400,000 distinct CDR3 sequences, approximately 10% appearing once. Material for sequencing was blood, either unsorted or a sorted T cell fraction (not recorded which). Receptors originate from a female donor with ankylosing spondylitis or in good health (not recorded which).

This clonotype came up many times. The CDR3: CASSFWTGGKSSYNEQFF. The CDR3, as DNA: TGCGCCAGCAGCTTCTGGACAGGGGGAAAAAGCTCCTACAATGAGCAGTTCTTC. J is TRBJ2-1 and V is TRBV5-1; 10 bases align to TRBD1. CDR3 size: 18 residues. The germline gives CDR1 SGHRS, CDR2 YFSETQ. V dropped 2 bases and J dropped 0; count of bases not matched to a gene: 8.

This clonotype occurred many times. The rearrangement links TRBV28 to TRBJ2-3, with D unresolved. Between the trimmed V and J ends, which lost 8 bases and 4 bases, there was a span of 10 bases. From germline, CDR1 is MDHEN and CDR2 SYDVKM. The CDR3 extends over 12 amino acids. The CDR3 protein is CASCYRSDTQYF. The CDR3 coding sequence is TGTGCCAGCTGCTATCGTTCAGATACGCAGTATTTT.

This clonotype was found many times. J is TRBJ2-7 and V is TRBV20-1; D is unresolved. The CDR3 has 13 amino acids. Germline values: CDR1 DFQATT, CDR2 SNEGSKA (reference sequence). V shed 4 bases and J shed 1 base, with 11 bases lying between them. The CDR3 bases are TGCAGTGCTACCAGTAAGGCTTCCTACGAGCAGTACTTC. Protein product: CSATSKASYEQYF.

About this clonotype: It may be a read error: a sequence one base away is much more abundant. The CDR3 carries no conserved terminal phenylalanine or tryptophan, so it likely arises from a read error. The rearrangement joins TRBV7-2 to TRBJ2-5, with D unresolved. The V end was cut by 2 bases, the J end by 5 bases, with 12 bases between. This CDR3 is built from 14 residues. Germline V lookup: CDR1 SGHTA, CDR2 FQGNSA. Here the CDR3 DNA reads TGTGCCAGCAGCTTAATGAAGTTCCAGGAGACCCAGTACCTC. It is translated as CASSLMKFQETQYL.

This clonotype was observed at least ten times. This chain uses TRBV27 with TRBJ1-5; D unclear. Trimming stripped 2 bases from V and 2 bases from J, with 10 bases between. The CDR3 is 15 residues long. The germline gives CDR1 MNHEY, CDR2 SMNVEV (reference sequence). The CDR3 protein is CASSLRGMGNQPQHF. Here the CDR3 DNA reads TGTGCCAGCAGTTTACGAGGGATGGGCAATCAGCCCCAGCATTTT.

This chain joins TRBV20-1 and TRBJ2-7; 11 nucleotides match TRBD2. CDR1 and CDR2 (germline): DFQATT, SNEGSKA (reference sequence). J gave up 5 bases and V 6 bases, and 9 bases lay outside the gene matches. The CDR3 loop spans 14 amino acids. In DNA form, the CDR3 reads TGCAGTGCCGAGCGCGGGACTAGCGGCGACGAGCAGTACTTC. Its protein product is CSAERGTSGDEQYF.

A few counts support this clonotype. J is TRBJ2-1 and V is TRBV11-1, with 10 bases fitting TRBD2. Germline loops: CDR1 SGHAT, CDR2 FQDESV (reference sequence). The CDR3 loop spans 15 amino acids. V dropped 5 bases and J dropped 5; count of bases not matched to a gene: 6. CDR3 amino acids: CASSILAGMNNEQFF. For the CDR3, the DNA is TGTGCCAGCAGCATACTAGCGGGGATGAACAATGAGCAGTTCTTC.

This clonotype was seen a handful of times. The chain is built from TRBV5-1 and TRBJ2-7; tentatively, D is TRBD2 (5 bases). Trimming shortened V by 4 bases and J by 3 bases, and 14 bases separated the two germline ends. The germline V gene encodes CDR1 SGHRS and CDR2 YFSETQ. The CDR3 has 14 amino acids. The CDR3 loop reads CASSPAGSHYEQYF. Written as DNA, the CDR3 is TGCGCCAGCAGCCCGGCTGGGAGTCACTACGAGCAGTACTTC.

The chain carries TRBV12-5 and TRBJ2-2; D is uncertain. Germline assignment: CDR1 LGHNT and CDR2 FRNRAP. Trimming removed 2 bases from V and 1 base from J, with 5 bases in between. The CDR3 spans 14 residues. This chain's CDR3 is CASGLSGNTGELFF. In DNA form, the CDR3 reads TGTGCTAGTGGTTTGTCTGGGAACACCGGGGAGCTGTTTTTT.

The chain carries TRBV30 and TRBJ2-7; D call uncertain. Germline V lookup: CDR1 GTSNPN, CDR2 SVGIG (reference sequence). The CDR3 runs 14 residues. V lost 3 bases to trimming and J lost 2 bases, with 14 bases between them. CDR3 nucleotides: TGTGCCTGGAGGGACCCGACCCGTACCTACGAGCAGTACTTC. Translation gives CAWRDPTRTYEQYF. Full variable domain (rest looked up from reference TRBV30 and TRBJ2-7): SQTIHQWPATLVQPVGSPLSLECTVEGTSNPNLYWYRQAAGRGLQLLFYSVGIGQISSEVPQNLSASRPQDRQFILSSKKLLLSDSGFYLCAWRDPTRTYEQYFGPGTRLTVT.

This clonotype was found many times. V gene TRBV12-3 or TRBV12-4 combines with J gene TRBJ1-6, with 7 bases that match TRBD1. The CDR3 has 14 residues. V gave up 6 bases and J gave up 7 bases; unmatched junction bases: 6. CDR3 region: CASRAGRGNSPLHF. DNA of the CDR3: TGTGCCAGCAGGGCGGGCAGGGGGAATTCACCCCTCCACTTT.

Many counts were recorded for this clonotype. The CDR3 loop is CASLPEGSGSYGYTF. In DNA, the CDR3 is TGCGCCAGCCTCCCCGAGGGGTCGGGATCCTATGGCTACACCTTC. The rearrangement joins TRBV5-1 to TRBJ1-2, with TRBD1 as a possible D gene (5 bases). The CDR3 runs 15 residues. Germline V gene data show CDR1 as SGHRS and CDR2 as YFSETQ. V gave up 7 bases and J gave up 4 bases, with 20 bases separating them.

This clonotype was counted ten times or more. The V gene is TRBV10-2, the J gene TRBJ2-7, with 8 bases lining up with TRBD1. CDR1 is WSHSY, CDR2 SAAADI, per germline. V gave up 7 bases and J gave up 6 bases; unmatched junction bases: 11. The CDR3 contains 14 residues. The DNA of the CDR3 is TGCGCCAGCACCCCGGGACAGGAGGGGTCCGAGCAGTACTTC. Residues: CASTPGQEGSEQYF.

The chain couples TRBV11-2 to TRBJ2-1; TRBD1 matches 7 bases. V lost 2 bases and J lost 3; bases outside the gene matches: 7. Germline assignment: CDR1 SGHAT and CDR2 FQNNGV. This CDR3 has 16 amino acids. The CDR3 here is CASSLFLGDSYNEQFF. CDR3 nucleotide sequence: TGTGCCAGCAGCTTATTCCTCGGGGACAGCTACAATGAGCAGTTCTTC.